This TCR beta chain was sequenced for a study of blood T cell repertoires in COVID-19. How the authors handled the data: By means of reference gene primer amplification, nucleated cell counts were estimated. The protocol was immunoSEQ multiplex PCR, while the TCRdb copy is restricted to in-frame clones and leaves out a portion. V and J calls plus clone size are reproduced from that table; the DNA served to infer D and trimming. In the table there are approximately 130,000 clones, around 82% of which are singletons. Trimming stripped 5 bases from V and 1 base from J, with 9 bases between. The CDR3 length is 14 residues. CDR1 is SGHTA, CDR2 FQGNSA, per germline.

Input material: peripheral blood. The V call is TRBV7-2, the J call TRBJ2-1; D is unclear. The TCR was taken from a human donor in a cohort sampled during active COVID-19. This chain's CDR3 is CASSRPGSYNEQFF. The CDR3 nucleotides are TGTGCCAGCAGCCGGCCGGGTTCCTACAATGAGCAGTTCTTC.